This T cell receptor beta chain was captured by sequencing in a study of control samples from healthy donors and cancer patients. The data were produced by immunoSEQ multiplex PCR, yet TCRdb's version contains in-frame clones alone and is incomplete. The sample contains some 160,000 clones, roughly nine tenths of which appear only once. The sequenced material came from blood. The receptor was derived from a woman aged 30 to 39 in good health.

CDR3: CASSELAGGPYEQFF. The DNA of the CDR3 is TGTGCCAGCAGTGAACTAGCGGGAGGGCCCTATGAGCAGTTCTTC. J is TRBJ2-1 and V is TRBV2; TRBD2 aligns across 12 bases. After removal of 2 bases from V and 8 bases from J, the junction contained 4 bases not matched to a gene. This CDR3 has 15 amino acids. CDR1 SNHLY and CDR2 FYNNEI come from the germline V gene.